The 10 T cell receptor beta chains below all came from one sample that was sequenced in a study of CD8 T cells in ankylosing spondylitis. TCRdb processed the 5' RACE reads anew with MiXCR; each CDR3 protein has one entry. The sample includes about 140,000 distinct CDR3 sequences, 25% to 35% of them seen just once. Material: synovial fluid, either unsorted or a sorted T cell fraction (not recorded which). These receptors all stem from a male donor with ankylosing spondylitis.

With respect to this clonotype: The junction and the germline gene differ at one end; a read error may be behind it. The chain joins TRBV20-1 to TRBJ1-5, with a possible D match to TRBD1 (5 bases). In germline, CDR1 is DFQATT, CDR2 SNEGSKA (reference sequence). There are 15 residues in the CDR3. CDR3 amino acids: CSAGDSTYSNQPQHF. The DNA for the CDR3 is TGCAGTGCTGGAGACAGCACCTATAGCAATCAGCCCCAGCATTTT.

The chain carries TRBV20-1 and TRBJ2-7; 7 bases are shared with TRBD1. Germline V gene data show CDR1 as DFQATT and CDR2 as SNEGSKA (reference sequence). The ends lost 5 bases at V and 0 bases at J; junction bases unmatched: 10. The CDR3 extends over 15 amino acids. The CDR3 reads CSAHYPTGSSYEQYF. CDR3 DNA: TGCAGTGCTCATTACCCGACAGGGAGCTCCTACGAGCAGTACTTC.

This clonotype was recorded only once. CDR3: CPQAPEYTGELFF. As DNA, the CDR3 is TGTCCCCAGGCCCCCGAGTACACCGGGGAGCTGTTTTTT. The chain recombines TRBV25-1 with TRBJ2-2; the D is unclear. The CDR3 length is 13 residues. Germline V gene lookup returns CDR1 MGHDK and CDR2 SYGVNS.

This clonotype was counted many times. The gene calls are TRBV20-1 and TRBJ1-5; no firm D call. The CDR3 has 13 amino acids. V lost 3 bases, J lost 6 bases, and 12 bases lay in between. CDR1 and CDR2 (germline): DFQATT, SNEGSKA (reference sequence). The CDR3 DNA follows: TGCAGTGCTAGCCGGGCGGAGGGTCAGCCCCAGCATTTT. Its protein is CSASRAEGQPQHF.

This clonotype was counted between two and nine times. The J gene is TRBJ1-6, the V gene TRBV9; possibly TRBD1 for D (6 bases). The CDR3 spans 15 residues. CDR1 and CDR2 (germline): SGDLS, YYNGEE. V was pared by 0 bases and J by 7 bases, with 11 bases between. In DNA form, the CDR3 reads TGTGCCAGCAGCGTAGATGCAGGGGCGAATTCACCCCTCCACTTT. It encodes CASSVDAGANSPLHF.

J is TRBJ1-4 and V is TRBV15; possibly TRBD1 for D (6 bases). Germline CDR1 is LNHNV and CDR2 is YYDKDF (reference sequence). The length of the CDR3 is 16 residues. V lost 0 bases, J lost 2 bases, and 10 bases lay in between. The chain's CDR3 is CATSRDRGGTNEKLFF. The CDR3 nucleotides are TGTGCCACCAGCAGAGACAGGGGTGGGACTAATGAAAAACTGTTTTTT.

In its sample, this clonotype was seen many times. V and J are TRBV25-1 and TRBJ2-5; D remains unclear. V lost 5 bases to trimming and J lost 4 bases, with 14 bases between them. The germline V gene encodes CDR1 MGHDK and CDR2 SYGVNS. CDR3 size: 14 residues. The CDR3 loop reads CASSPLDKGETQYF. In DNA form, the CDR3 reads TGTGCCAGCAGTCCTTTGGATAAGGGAGAGACCCAGTACTTC.

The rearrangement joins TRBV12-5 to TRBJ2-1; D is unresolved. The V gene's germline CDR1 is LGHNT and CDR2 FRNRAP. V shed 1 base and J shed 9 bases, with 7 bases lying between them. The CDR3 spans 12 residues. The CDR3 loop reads CASGLGRGEQFF. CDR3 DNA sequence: TGTGCTAGTGGTTTGGGACGCGGTGAGCAGTTCTTC. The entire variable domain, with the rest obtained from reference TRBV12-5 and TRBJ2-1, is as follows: DARVTQTPRHKVTEMGQEVTMRCQPILGHNTVFWYRQTMMQGLELLAYFRNRAPLDDSGMPKDRFSAEMPDATLATLKIQPSEPRDSAVYFCASGLGRGEQFFGPGTRLTVL.

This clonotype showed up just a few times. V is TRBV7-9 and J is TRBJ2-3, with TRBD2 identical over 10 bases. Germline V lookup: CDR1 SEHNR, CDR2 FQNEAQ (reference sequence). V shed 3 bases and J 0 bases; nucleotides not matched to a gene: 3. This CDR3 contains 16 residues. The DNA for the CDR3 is TGTGCCAGCAGCTTTCGGACTAGCGGAAGCACAGATACGCAGTATTTT. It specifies CASSFRTSGSTDTQYF.

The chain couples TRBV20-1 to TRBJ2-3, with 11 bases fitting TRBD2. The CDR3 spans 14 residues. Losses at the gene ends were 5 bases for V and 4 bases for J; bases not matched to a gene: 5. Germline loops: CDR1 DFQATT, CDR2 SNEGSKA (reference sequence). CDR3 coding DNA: TGCAGTGCTTCGACTAGCGGGATCGCAGATACGCAGTATTTT. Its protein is CSASTSGIADTQYF.